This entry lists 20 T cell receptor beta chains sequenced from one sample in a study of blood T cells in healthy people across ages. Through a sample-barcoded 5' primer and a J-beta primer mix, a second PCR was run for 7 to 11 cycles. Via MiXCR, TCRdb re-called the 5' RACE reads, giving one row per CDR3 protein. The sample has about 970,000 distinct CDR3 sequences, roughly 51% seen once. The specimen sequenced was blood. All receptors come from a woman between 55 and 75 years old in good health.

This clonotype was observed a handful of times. The CDR3 sequence is CAISGGYDSYEQYF. In DNA form, the CDR3 reads TGTGCCATCAGTGGGGGATATGATTCCTACGAGCAGTACTTC. This sequence joins TRBV10-3 and TRBJ2-7; D is uncertain. Between the trimmed V and J ends, which lost 4 bases and 1 base, there was a span of 11 bases. This CDR3 is 14 amino acids long. The germline V gene encodes CDR1 ENHRY and CDR2 SYGVKD.

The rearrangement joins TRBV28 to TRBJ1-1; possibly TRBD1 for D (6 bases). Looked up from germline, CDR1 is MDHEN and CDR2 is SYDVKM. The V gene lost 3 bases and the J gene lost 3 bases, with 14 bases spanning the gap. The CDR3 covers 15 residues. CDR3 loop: CASSFLSRGYTEAFF. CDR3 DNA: TGTGCCAGCAGTTTTCTCAGCAGGGGTTACACTGAAGCTTTCTTT. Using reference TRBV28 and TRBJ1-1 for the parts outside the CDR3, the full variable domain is DVKVTQSSRYLVKRTGEKVFLECVQDMDHENMFWYRQDPGLGLRLIYFSYDVKMKEKGDIPEGYSVSREKKERFSLILESASTNQTSMYLCASSFLSRGYTEAFFGQGTRLTVV.

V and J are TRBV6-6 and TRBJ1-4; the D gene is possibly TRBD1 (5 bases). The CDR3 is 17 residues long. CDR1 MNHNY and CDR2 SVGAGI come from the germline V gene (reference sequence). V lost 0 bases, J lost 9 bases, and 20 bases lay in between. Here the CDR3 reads CASSYSGGRGSPKKLFF. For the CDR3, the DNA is TGTGCCAGCAGTTACTCCGGGGGAAGGGGCTCGCCGAAAAAACTGTTTTTT.

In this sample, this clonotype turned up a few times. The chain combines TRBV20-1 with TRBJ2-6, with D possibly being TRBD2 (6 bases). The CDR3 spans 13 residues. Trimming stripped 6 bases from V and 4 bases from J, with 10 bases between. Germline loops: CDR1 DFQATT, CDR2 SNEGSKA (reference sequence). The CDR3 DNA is TGCAGTGCCCACGGGAGCGGGGCCAACGTCCTGACTTTC. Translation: CSAHGSGANVLTF.

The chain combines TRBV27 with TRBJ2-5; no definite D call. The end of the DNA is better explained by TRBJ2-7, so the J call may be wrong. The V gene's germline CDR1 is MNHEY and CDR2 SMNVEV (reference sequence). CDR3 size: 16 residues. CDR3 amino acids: CASTLSIEESSYEQYF. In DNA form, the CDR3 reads TGTGCCAGCACCCTAAGTATCGAGGAGAGCTCCTACGAGCAGTACTTC.

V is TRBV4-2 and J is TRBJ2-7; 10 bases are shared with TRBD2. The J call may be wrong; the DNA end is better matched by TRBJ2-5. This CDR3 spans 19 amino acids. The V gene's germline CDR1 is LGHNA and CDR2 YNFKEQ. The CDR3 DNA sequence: TGTGCCAGCAGCCACCAAGAGCGTCTAGCGGGAGCCTCGGGGGAGACCCAGTACTTC. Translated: CASSHQERLAGASGETQYF.

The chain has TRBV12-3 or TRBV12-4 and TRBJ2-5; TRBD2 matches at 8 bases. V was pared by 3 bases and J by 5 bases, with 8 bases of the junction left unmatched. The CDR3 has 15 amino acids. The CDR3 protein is CASSFIGGLEETQYF. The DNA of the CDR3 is TGTGCCAGCAGTTTTATCGGGGGACTAGAGGAGACCCAGTACTTC.

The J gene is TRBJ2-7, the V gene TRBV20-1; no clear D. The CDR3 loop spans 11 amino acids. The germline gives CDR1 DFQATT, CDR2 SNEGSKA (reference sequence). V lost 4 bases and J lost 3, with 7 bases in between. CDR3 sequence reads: CSATTGYEQYF. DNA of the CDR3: TGCAGTGCTACCACTGGCTACGAGCAGTACTTC.

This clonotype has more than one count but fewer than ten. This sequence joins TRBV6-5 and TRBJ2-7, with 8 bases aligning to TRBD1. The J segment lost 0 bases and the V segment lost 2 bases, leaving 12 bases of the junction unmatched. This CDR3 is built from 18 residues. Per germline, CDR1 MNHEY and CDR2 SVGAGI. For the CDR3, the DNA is TGTGCCAGCAGTTACAACCAATTCAGGACAGGGAGCTCCTACGAGCAGTACTTC. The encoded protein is CASSYNQFRTGSSYEQYF.

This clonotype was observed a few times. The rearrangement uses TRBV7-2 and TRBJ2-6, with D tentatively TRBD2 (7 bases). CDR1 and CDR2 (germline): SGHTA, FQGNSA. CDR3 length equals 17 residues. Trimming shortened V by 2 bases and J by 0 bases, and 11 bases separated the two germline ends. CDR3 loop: CASSLQRDTSGANVLTF. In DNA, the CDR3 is TGTGCCAGCAGCTTACAGCGGGACACCTCTGGGGCCAACGTCCTGACTTTC.

This chain's CDR3 is CSARPPTGTEQFF. CDR3 nucleotide sequence: TGCAGTGCTAGACCGCCGACAGGAACCGAGCAGTTCTTC. The rearrangement joins TRBV20-1 to TRBJ2-1, with a possible D match to TRBD1 (6 bases). V gave up 2 bases and J gave up 10 bases, with 15 bases separating them. Germline CDR1 DFQATT, CDR2 SNEGSKA (reference sequence). The CDR3 consists of 13 residues.

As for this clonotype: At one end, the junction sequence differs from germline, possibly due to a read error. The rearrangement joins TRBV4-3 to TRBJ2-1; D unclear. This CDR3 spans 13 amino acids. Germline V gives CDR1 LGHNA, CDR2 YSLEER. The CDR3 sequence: CASSPKRIGERFF. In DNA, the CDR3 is TGCGCCAGCAGCCCAAAACGAATAGGTGAGCGGTTCTTC.

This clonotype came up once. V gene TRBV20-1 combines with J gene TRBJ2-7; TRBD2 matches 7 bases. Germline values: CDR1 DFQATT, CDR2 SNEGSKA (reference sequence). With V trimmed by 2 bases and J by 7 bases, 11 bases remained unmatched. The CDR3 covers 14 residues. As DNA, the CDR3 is TGCAGTGCTAGAAAAGCGGGGAAGTACGAGGAGCAGTACTTC. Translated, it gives CSARKAGKYEEQYF.

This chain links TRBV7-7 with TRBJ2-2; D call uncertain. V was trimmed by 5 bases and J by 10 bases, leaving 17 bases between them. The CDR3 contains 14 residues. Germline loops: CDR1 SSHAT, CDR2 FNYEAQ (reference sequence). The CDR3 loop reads CASSQGRLGEELFF. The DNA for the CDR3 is TGTGCCAGCAGCCAAGGCAGACTTGGAGAGGAGCTGTTTTTT.

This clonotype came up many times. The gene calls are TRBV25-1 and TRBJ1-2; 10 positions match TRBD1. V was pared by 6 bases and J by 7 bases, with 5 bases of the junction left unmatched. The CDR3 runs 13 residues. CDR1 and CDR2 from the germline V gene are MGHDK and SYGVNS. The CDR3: CASSLGQGLGYTF. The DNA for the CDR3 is TGTGCCAGCAGCCTGGGACAGGGGCTTGGCTACACCTTC.

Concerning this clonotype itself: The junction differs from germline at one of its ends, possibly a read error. The CDR3 DNA follows: TGTGCCAGCAATTACACGGGACAGTACCAAGAGACCCAGTACTTC. Translation gives CASNYTGQYQETQYF. V and J are TRBV6-2 or TRBV6-3 and TRBJ2-5; 7 positions match TRBD1. Germline lookup yields CDR1 MNHEY and CDR2 SVGEGT. This CDR3 has 15 amino acids.

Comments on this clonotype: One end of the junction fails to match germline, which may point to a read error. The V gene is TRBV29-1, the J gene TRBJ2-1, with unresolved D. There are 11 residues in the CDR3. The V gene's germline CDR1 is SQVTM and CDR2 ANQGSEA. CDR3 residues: CSVEESNELFF. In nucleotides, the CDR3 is TGCAGCGTTGAAGAGAGCAATGAGCTGTTCTTC.

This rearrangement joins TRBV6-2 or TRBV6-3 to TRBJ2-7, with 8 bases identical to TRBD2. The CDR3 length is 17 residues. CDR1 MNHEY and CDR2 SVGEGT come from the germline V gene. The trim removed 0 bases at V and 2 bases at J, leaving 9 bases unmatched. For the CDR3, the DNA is TGTGCCAGCAGTTACTCCCTCCCCGGGACTAGTACCTACGAGCAGTACTTC. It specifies CASSYSLPGTSTYEQYF.

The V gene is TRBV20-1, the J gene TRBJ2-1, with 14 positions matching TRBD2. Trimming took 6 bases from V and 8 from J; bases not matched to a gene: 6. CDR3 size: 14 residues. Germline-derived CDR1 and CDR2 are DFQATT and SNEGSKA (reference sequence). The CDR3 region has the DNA TGCAGTGCCATGACTAGCGGGAGGGGTTATGAGCAGTTCTTC. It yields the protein CSAMTSGRGYEQFF.

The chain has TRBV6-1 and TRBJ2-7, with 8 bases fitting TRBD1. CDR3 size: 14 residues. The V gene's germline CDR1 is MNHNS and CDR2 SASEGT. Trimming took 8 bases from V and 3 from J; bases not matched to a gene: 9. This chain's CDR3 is CASDLEQGGYEQYF. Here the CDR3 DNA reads TGTGCCAGCGACTTGGAACAGGGGGGCTACGAGCAGTACTTC.